The 17 T cell receptor beta chains below come from one sample, sequenced in a study of naive CD8 T cells in extremely preterm neonates. Sequencing was performed with immunoSEQ multiplex PCR; in TCRdb, only in-frame clones are kept and a portion is missing. The sample lists several thousand clones; about 98% were seen once. Sequenced sample: naive CD8+ T cells from blood. Receptors were obtained from a human donor in good health.

V is TRBV7-9 and J is TRBJ1-2, with D perhaps matching TRBD1 (6 bases). The germline V and J ends were trimmed by 1 base and 2 bases, with 11 bases remaining between them. In germline, CDR1 is SEHNR, CDR2 FQNEAQ (reference sequence). This CDR3 is 15 amino acids long. CDR3 in DNA: TGTGCCAGCAGCTTAGGAGACAGGCCAAACTATGGCTACACCTTC. Translation gives CASSLGDRPNYGYTF.

The genes are TRBV29-1 and TRBJ2-3, with 7 bases matching TRBD2. The CDR3 sequence is 12 residues long. The junction had 5 bases not matched to a gene; V was cut back by 4 bases and J by 7 bases. Germline V gene lookup returns CDR1 SQVTM and CDR2 ANQGSEA. The CDR3 sequence: CSVGEGGNTQYF. The DNA for the CDR3 is TGCAGCGTTGGGGAGGGCGGGAATACGCAGTATTTT.

The genes are TRBV10-1 and TRBJ2-7, with TRBD1 matching over 8 bases. The CDR3 length is 14 residues. CDR1 and CDR2 (germline): WNHNN, SYGVQD (reference sequence). V lost 3 bases to trimming and J lost 3 bases; unmatched junction nucleotides: 4. The chain's CDR3 is CASSEYGTGYEQYF. The CDR3 DNA sequence: TGCGCCAGCAGTGAATACGGGACAGGCTACGAGCAGTACTTC.

This clone has a single count. The V gene is TRBV27, the J gene TRBJ1-6, with 10 positions matching TRBD1. The germline CDR1 and CDR2 sequences are MNHEY and SMNVEV (reference sequence). This CDR3 spans 14 amino acids. V dropped 9 bases and J dropped 10; count of bases not matched to a gene: 9. The CDR3: CASLDRGRGSPLHF. DNA of the CDR3: TGTGCCAGTCTGGACAGGGGGAGAGGGTCACCCCTCCACTTT.

V is TRBV28 and J is TRBJ1-4; D is uncertain. V was clipped by 3 bases and J by 4 bases, with 6 bases between them. The CDR3 runs 13 residues. The germline V gene has CDR1 MDHEN and CDR2 SYDVKM. The CDR3 coding sequence is TGTGCCAGCAGTTTTAACTTTAATGAAAAACTGTTTTTT. Its translation is CASSFNFNEKLFF. Variable domain in full (rest from reference TRBV28 and TRBJ1-4): DVKVTQSSRYLVKRTGEKVFLECVQDMDHENMFWYRQDPGLGLRLIYFSYDVKMKEKGDIPEGYSVSREKKERFSLILESASTNQTSMYLCASSFNFNEKLFFGSGTQLSVL.

The J gene is TRBJ1-1, the V gene TRBV25-1; the D is unclear. Germline V CDR1 and CDR2: MGHDK, SYGVNS. This CDR3 is built from 12 residues. Between the trimmed V and J ends, which lost 3 bases and 8 bases, there was a span of 10 bases. CDR3 nucleotide sequence: TGTGCCAGCAGTGATAATGTGAGGGAAGCTTTCTTT. As protein: CASSDNVREAFF. The full variable domain, in which reference TRBV25-1 and TRBJ1-1 provide the parts outside the CDR3, is EADIYQTPRYLVIGTGKKITLECSQTMGHDKMYWYQQDPGMELHLIHYSYGVNSTEKGDLSSESTVSRIRTEHFPLTLESARPSHTSQYLCASSDNVREAFFGQGTRLTVV.

V usage is TRBV5-4 and J usage is TRBJ2-7; D may be TRBD2 (6 bases). Trimming pared 4 bases from V and 4 bases from J, leaving 27 bases between. CDR3 length: 18 residues. In germline, CDR1 is SGHNT, CDR2 YYREEE (reference sequence). The CDR3 here is CASSPPDLDPGALYEQYF. The DNA for the CDR3 is TGTGCCAGCAGCCCGCCTGATCTAGACCCGGGAGCCTTGTACGAGCAGTACTTC.

The chain employs TRBV5-5 and TRBJ1-2; D perhaps matches TRBD1 (5 bases). CDR1 is SGHKS, CDR2 YYEKEE, per germline (reference sequence). The CDR3 is 16 residues long. V was shortened by 0 bases and J by 3 bases, with 15 bases between the two germline ends. The CDR3 is CASSLGFAQGDYGYTF. DNA of the CDR3: TGTGCCAGCAGCTTGGGTTTTGCGCAGGGCGACTATGGCTACACCTTC.

This chain joins TRBV28 and TRBJ2-1; 9 bases are a match to TRBD2. Germline lookup yields CDR1 MDHEN and CDR2 SYDVKM. Unmatched junction bases numbered 6, after V lost 6 bases and J lost 3 bases. CDR3 length: 15 residues. The CDR3: CASSSLAGLYNEQFF. Here the CDR3 DNA reads TGTGCCAGCAGCTCGCTAGCGGGACTCTACAATGAGCAGTTCTTC.

This clone was counted a single time. The chain employs TRBV5-8 and TRBJ2-5; D is unresolved. The closer fit of TRBJ2-7 to the DNA end suggests the J call may be wrong. CDR1 is SGHTS and CDR2 is YDEGEE in the germline V gene. The CDR3 sequence is 11 residues long. CDR3 loop: CASSHSYEQYF. The CDR3 bases are TGTGCCAGCAGCCACTCCTACGAGCAGTACTTC.

This clone was observed a single time. The chain has TRBV4-1 and TRBJ1-4, with 8 positions matching TRBD1. CDR3 length: 19 amino acids. Germline loops: CDR1 MGHRA, CDR2 YSYEKL. J was trimmed by 8 bases and V by 4 bases; bases with no gene match: 21. CDR3 in amino acids: CASSLVAPTGGTGGEKLFF. CDR3 in DNA: TGCGCCAGCAGCCTCGTTGCGCCCACCGGTGGGACAGGTGGCGAAAAACTGTTTTTT.

The chain joins TRBV4-2 to TRBJ2-7; 8 bases agree with TRBD2. The length of the CDR3 is 14 residues. The V gene's germline CDR1 is LGHNA and CDR2 YNFKEQ. V shed 5 bases, J shed 3 bases, and the junction held 6 bases outside the gene matches. CDR3 sequence: CASSTAGASYEQYF. In DNA form, the CDR3 reads TGTGCCAGCAGCACAGCGGGGGCGAGCTACGAGCAGTACTTC.

V and J are TRBV6-6 and TRBJ2-1, with D possibly being TRBD1 (6 bases). Trimming shortened V by 2 bases and J by 3 bases, and 14 bases separated the two germline ends. This CDR3 contains 16 residues. Germline CDR1 and CDR2: MNHNY and SVGAGI (reference sequence). The CDR3 spells CASSYTIQGNYNEQFF. CDR3 bases: TGTGCCAGCAGTTACACGATTCAGGGGAACTACAATGAGCAGTTCTTC.

The genes are TRBV6-1 and TRBJ2-1, with 8 bases lining up with TRBD2. Germline V gene sequence: CDR1 MNHNS, CDR2 SASEGT. The CDR3 is 17 amino acids. V lost 2 bases to trimming and J lost 0 bases; unmatched junction nucleotides: 6. The CDR3 reads CASSERLAPPSYNEQFF. The CDR3, as DNA: TGTGCCAGCAGTGAAAGACTAGCGCCTCCCTCCTACAATGAGCAGTTCTTC.

The J gene is TRBJ2-7, the V gene TRBV9; 10 bases map to TRBD2. CDR3 size: 14 residues. V was pared by 3 bases and J by 2 bases, with 2 bases of the junction left unmatched. Per the germline V gene, CDR1 is SGDLS and CDR2 is YYNGEE. DNA of the CDR3: TGTGCCAGCAGCGCTAGCGGGGGAACCTACGAGCAGTACTTC. Protein product: CASSASGGTYEQYF.

J is TRBJ2-1 and V is TRBV7-8; possible D gene TRBD2, 6 bases. Trimming left V 2 bases short and J 0 bases short, with 11 bases between. Germline V gene lookup returns CDR1 SGHVS and CDR2 FQNEAQ. CDR3 length: 16 residues. The CDR3 DNA reads as TGTGCCAGCAGCTTAAACGTCGGGAGCTCCTACAATGAGCAGTTCTTC. Translated, it gives CASSLNVGSSYNEQFF.

Here the CDR3 DNA reads TGCAGCGTTGAAGAGGGGCAGCCCTATGGCTACACCTTC. Translated: CSVEEGQPYGYTF. The chain joins TRBV29-1 to TRBJ1-2, with TRBD1 as a possible D gene (5 bases). CDR1 is SQVTM and CDR2 is ANQGSEA in the germline V gene. Trimming left V 0 bases short and J 4 bases short, with 9 bases between. The CDR3 totals 13 residues.